The 9 T cell receptor beta chains below all came from one sample that was sequenced in a study of response to subunit inactivated influenza vaccine. TCRdb itself ran the RT-PCR reads through MiXCR, one entry per CDR3 protein. The sample lists hundreds of thousands of distinct CDR3 sequences; 7.6% were seen once. Sequenced material: PBMCs from blood, taken roughly 24 months after vaccination. These receptors all stem from a man aged 50 to 75 who received an inactivated influenza vaccine.

This clonotype appeared a few times. This rearrangement joins TRBV6-1 to TRBJ1-6, with D maybe TRBD1 (6 bases). The CDR3 totals 13 residues. Between the trimmed V and J ends, which lost 8 bases and 6 bases, there was a span of 11 bases. Germline V gene lookup returns CDR1 MNHNS and CDR2 SASEGT. The CDR3 is CASRAGVNSPLHF. The CDR3 DNA follows: TGTGCCAGCCGGGCAGGGGTTAATTCACCCCTCCACTTT.

This CDR3 reads CSEGGFRSTEAFF. As DNA, the CDR3 is TGCAGTGAGGGTGGCTTCCGGAGCACTGAAGCTTTCTTT. The chain uses TRBV20-1 and TRBJ1-1; D is ambiguous. CDR1 is DFQATT, CDR2 SNEGSKA, per germline (reference sequence). The germline V and J ends were trimmed by 7 bases and 4 bases, with 16 bases remaining between them. The CDR3 has 13 amino acids.

Notes on this clonotype: A much larger clone lies a single base off, so this may be a read error. The rearrangement uses TRBV6-5 and TRBJ2-7; a weak D match, TRBD1 (5 bases). There are 13 residues in the CDR3. CDR1 is MNHEY and CDR2 is SVGAGI in the germline V gene. The CDR3 spells CASNYDSTYEQYF. For the CDR3, the DNA is TGTGCCAGCAATTACGACAGTACCTACGAGCAGTACTTC.

This clonotype was found a few times. The V gene is TRBV5-1, the J gene TRBJ2-1, with a weak D call TRBD2 (6 bases). Germline V gene sequence: CDR1 SGHRS, CDR2 YFSETQ. Trimming shortened V by 4 bases and J by 4 bases, and 15 bases separated the two germline ends. This CDR3 region has 15 residues. CDR3 in DNA: TGCGCCAGCAGCCGACTAGACGGACCTTACAATGAGCAGTTCTTC. It yields the protein CASSRLDGPYNEQFF.

In its sample, this clonotype was seen a few times. The genes are TRBV20-1 and TRBJ1-1; no clear D. The CDR3 sequence is 11 residues long. CDR1 DFQATT and CDR2 SNEGSKA come from the germline V gene (reference sequence). V was clipped by 5 bases and J by 8 bases, with 12 bases between them. In DNA form, the CDR3 reads TGCAGTGCTGCCCAAGCTTCGGAAGCTTTCTTT. This translates into CSAAQASEAFF.

The V gene is TRBV12-3 or TRBV12-4, the J gene TRBJ1-2, with 9 positions matching TRBD1. The V segment lost 5 bases and the J segment 8 bases; nucleotides outside the gene matches: 6. The CDR3 spans 13 residues. The CDR3 coding sequence is TGTGCCAGCAGTCGGACAGGGGCGGACGGCTACACCTTC. The encoded protein is CASSRTGADGYTF.

The V gene is TRBV5-1, the J gene TRBJ2-7, with unresolved D. From germline, CDR1 is SGHRS and CDR2 YFSETQ. V lost 0 bases, J lost 1 base, and 11 bases lay in between. There are 15 residues in the CDR3. The CDR3 coding sequence is TGCGCCAGCAGCTTGGCCCTGGGCAGGTCCTACGAGCAGTACTTC. It yields the protein CASSLALGRSYEQYF.

This clonotype appeared many times. The rearrangement joins TRBV7-2 to TRBJ1-6; D unresolved. V was trimmed by 0 bases and J by 8 bases, leaving 8 bases between them. This CDR3 comprises 14 residues. Per germline, CDR1 SGHTA and CDR2 FQGNSA. The CDR3 protein is CASSLAWRDSPLHF. CDR3 bases: TGTGCCAGCAGCTTAGCGTGGAGGGATTCACCCCTCCACTTT.

This clonotype was seen only a few times. The gene calls are TRBV12-3 or TRBV12-4 and TRBJ2-7, with D perhaps given as TRBD1 or TRBD2 (6 bases each). Trimming took 6 bases from V and 6 from J, leaving 21 bases between them. This CDR3 region has 15 residues. CDR3 coding DNA: TGTGCCAGCAGCAAGGGGGGTATGCTTCACGGCGAGCAGTACTTC. Its translation is CASSKGGMLHGEQYF.